This T cell receptor (beta chain) was sequenced in a study of blood T cell repertoires in COVID-19 (dated by TCRdb to the early 2020s). Describing the broader study: The collaborator samples originated in the United States, Italy and Spain and spanned the acute and convalescent phases of COVID-19. HLA class I and class II types, where available, came from metadata supplied by the sample provider rather than from assay-based typing. Deeply sampled blood TCRbeta repertoires from subjects exposed to, actively infected with, or recovered from COVID-19 were included in the dataset. Nearly every sample came with metadata listing a de-identified subject ID, COVID-19 status, age in years and sex. A freely available public database, intended as a resource for researchers studying the immune response to SARS-CoV-2, is where the repertoires were released. The prospective study material was composed of cDNA or gDNA derived from T cells, B-cell-depleted T cells, or PBMCs. The samples were drawn from two sources: the first 160 participants of the ongoing ImmuneRACE study, and 1,200 or so subjects contributed by 6 global collaborators.

Remarks on this clone: Its antigen is not yet known. Nothing much larger sits one base from this clone, and base qualities are not available.

Points the paper makes about the study in general: The quantity of clinical and demographic metadata differed by source and by participant and was supplied without curation.

The immunoSEQ Assay, a bias-controlled multiplex PCR, was used to amplify TCRbeta CDR3 regions from genomic DNA. In the source study's methods: The number of nucleated cells in each sample was estimated from the amplification of reference gene primers within the assay. Sequence reads were collapsed and filtered to measure the absolute abundance of every unique TCRbeta CDR3 rearrangement. For each sample, productive Simpson clonality was calculated as the square root of Simpson's diversity index across productive rearrangements. Imported from immuneACCESS, the table was reduced by TCRdb to in-frame sequences with V and J called. These copies leave out some clones; in studies compared against another copy, an unresolved V gene accounts for under half, and the cause of the remainder is not known. That table furnishes V, J and clone size, whereas the DNA furnished D and trimming. The sample contains tens of thousands of clones, more than 75% of them found a single time. The top ten clonotypes cover around 1.3% of the sample.

The collaborating institutions used their own protocols to collect whole blood in K2EDTA tubes. For TCRbeta analysis, collaborator samples were shipped as frozen whole blood, as isolated PBMCs, or as DNA extracted from either sample type. V lost 2 bases and J lost 0 bases, and the count of bases not matched to a germline gene is 13. From the germline V gene (reference sequence), CDR1 is MNHEY and CDR2 is SMNVEV. Spanning cysteine to phenylalanine, the CDR3 consists of 19 amino acids. The read is trimmed to its CDR3 DNA, 57 bases read in frame from base 1. The source material was peripheral blood. The chain is encoded by TRBV27 joined to TRBJ1-3; the central 7 bases match TRBD1. This clonotype was sampled from a man aged 55 to 70 with acute or convalescent COVID-19. The CDR3 has the sequence CASSLQGGRGTSSGNTIYF. The base sequence is TGTGCCAGCAGTTTACAGGGGGGCAGGGGAACAAGCTCTGGAAACACCATATATTTT.